Detailed here is one T cell receptor beta chain. What it binds is unknown. Germline CDR1 reads LNHDA; CDR2 reads SQIVND (reference sequence). V was pared by 7 bases and J by 6 bases, with 12 bases between. CDR3 length equals 13 residues. Sequencing was performed with immunoSEQ multiplex PCR; in TCRdb, only in-frame clones are kept and a portion is missing. The sample records about 17,000 clones, more than 85% being singletons. The entry originates in a study of OX40 agonist ivuxolimab in advanced cancers. The study, taken as a whole, reports: At 0.1 to 3.0 mg/kg, clonal expansion of CD4+ and CD8+ blood T cells had occurred by week 6. Specificity for antigen went undetermined in the expanded peripheral T cells. A proportion of nonresponders additionally exhibited low normalized T-cell clonal expansion.

The clonotype was recovered from an adult with an advanced solid tumor such as melanoma, head and neck, liver or kidney cancer. The sample consisted of CD4+ or CD8+ T cells sorted from blood, taken in a trial of the OX40 agonist ivuxolimab. The chain employs TRBV19 and TRBJ2-2; D call uncertain. CDR3 nucleotides: TGTGCCAGTACGTTCAGTGGGCCCGGGGAGCTGTTTTTT. Protein: CASTFSGPGELFF.